Listed below are T cell receptor beta chains from one sample, sequenced in a study of OX40 agonist ivuxolimab in advanced cancers. Using immunoSEQ multiplex PCR, the repertoire was profiled, and TCRdb retains in-frame clones only, with some absent. This table holds some 69,000 clones, about 93% found once. The specimen comprised CD4+ or CD8+ T cells sorted from blood, sampled in a trial of the OX40 agonist ivuxolimab. These receptors originate from an adult with an advanced solid tumor such as melanoma, head and neck, liver or kidney cancer. Each CDR3 is given without its conserved first and last residue. Fields, in order: V gene, D gene, CDR3 protein. A D gene is named only where the DNA matches it firmly.

TRBV5-8 | NA | ASSLSIWFGENEKLF
TRBV5-6 | TRBD2 | ASSGLAKETQY
TRBV7-2 | NA | ASSLGTAGNTIY
TRBV7-2 | NA | ASSFRWAGESNEQF
TRBV19 | TRBD2 | ASSTPGGSYQETQY
TRBV6-6 | NA | ASSPLQGTQY
TRBV6-6 | NA | ASSPYNEQF
TRBV5-4 | NA | ASSLLQIAGRETQY
TRBV4-3 | NA | ASSQDQGFREQY
TRBV5-1 | TRBD2 | ASSPSSGLSTDTQY
TRBV27 | TRBD2 | ASSASGTSATYEQY
TRBV11-3 | NA | ASTNGTDTQY
TRBV6-6 | TRBD1 | ASTPGQGTDTQY
TRBV6-5 | NA | ASSYLGQNSNQPQH
TRBV27 | TRBD2 | ATKVAGAYNEQF
TRBV12-1 | NA | ASSARVKF
TRBV27 | TRBD1 | ASSPPGGIYTGELF
TRBV6-5 | TRBD2 | ASRHSGTGYEQY
TRBV15 | NA | ATSRDWNRNTEAF
TRBV6-5 | NA | ASGIPQLVGYEQY
TRBV19 | NA | ASSSGSRGDEQF
TRBV28 | TRBD1 | ASSASTGFSYEQY
TRBV30 | NA | AWSVTVWGAETDLEAF
TRBV1 | NA | TSDGGGVQWDYEQY
TRBV15 | NA | ATSRGQIATNEKLF
TRBV7-2 | TRBD2 | ASRLAGGHNEQF
TRBV30 | NA | AWSARGGPGDTQY
TRBV19 | TRBD1 | ASLDRGRDTEAF
TRBV5-1 | NA | ASSANTGSQETQY
TRBV6-5 | NA | ASSYSTGASYNEQF
TRBV9 | TRBD1 | ASSVSPGQTIETQY
TRBV29-1 | NA | SVSWTAATEAF
TRBV7-9 | NA | ASSLAHLETQY
TRBV30 | TRBD1 | AWRKDRGTGELF
TRBV14 | NA | ASSLGLVYEQY
TRBV5-1 | TRBD2 | ASALTSGPYNEQF
TRBV5-1 | TRBD2 | ASRMGLAFYEQY
TRBV27 | NA | ASRTGAGFGAYEQY
TRBV4-3 | NA | ASSQERPLTRRASNEQF
TRBV7-7 | NA | ASSLGYSNEQY
TRBV28 | TRBD1 | ASSPRTGFSPLH
TRBV29-1 | NA | SSDRSPTDTQY
TRBV6-5 | TRBD1 | ASRPQGAKTQY